A single sample is the source of the 27 T cell receptor beta chains below, sequenced in a study of blood T cell repertoires in COVID-19 (TCRdb year 2020). Library prep was done by the immunoSEQ multiplex PCR assay. TCRdb's version of the immuneACCESS table is confined to in-frame rearrangements and falls short of the full clone set. An unresolved V gene accounts for under half of the shortfall where checked; the remainder is of unknown origin. In this sample the table shows around 250,000 clones, roughly 80% of which occur a single time. The ten largest account for 4.5% to 6% of the sample. The sequenced material came from PBMCs or T cells enriched from blood (not recorded which). The receptors were gathered from a middle-aged man who had been exposed to COVID-19.

The sample holds a few counts of this clone. The rearrangement uses TRBV5-4 and TRBJ2-2; 8 nucleotides align to TRBD2. V gave up 1 base and J gave up 4 bases; unmatched junction bases: 6. The CDR3 is 16 amino acids. CDR1 and CDR2 (germline): SGHNT, YYREEE (reference sequence). The CDR3 is CASSLSTGGVTGELFF. Written as DNA, the CDR3 is TGTGCCAGCAGCTTGTCCACGGGAGGGGTCACCGGGGAGCTGTTTTTT.

The V and J genes are TRBV13 and TRBJ2-1; TRBD2 matches 10 bases. This CDR3 is built from 15 residues. The V gene end was trimmed by 3 bases and the J gene end by 9 bases; junction bases not matched to a gene: 8. From germline, CDR1 is PRHDT and CDR2 FYEKMQ (reference sequence). CDR3 nucleotide sequence: TGTGCCAGCAGCTTTAGTACTAGCGGGAATATTGAGCAGTTCTTC. This gives the protein CASSFSTSGNIEQFF.

J is TRBJ1-5 and V is TRBV6-5; a weak D match, TRBD1 (6 bases). V was shortened by 5 bases and J by 6 bases, with 17 bases between the two germline ends. The CDR3 extends over 15 amino acids. Germline assignment: CDR1 MNHEY and CDR2 SVGAGI. The CDR3 nucleotides read TGTGCCAGCAGTCCAAGTCAGGGGAGGGGTCAGCCCCAGCATTTT. Translated: CASSPSQGRGQPQHF.

The chain recombines TRBV5-1 with TRBJ1-1; D is perhaps TRBD1 (5 bases). V lost 3 bases and J lost 4, with 7 bases in between. Germline V gene lookup returns CDR1 SGHRS and CDR2 YFSETQ. The CDR3 loop spans 12 amino acids. The CDR3 bases are TGCGCCAGCAGCTCTCAGGGCACTGAAGCTTTCTTT. It specifies CASSSQGTEAFF.

The chain employs TRBV7-9 and TRBJ2-7; 8 bases align to TRBD2. CDR1 is SEHNR, CDR2 FQNEAQ, per germline (reference sequence). The V gene end was trimmed by 6 bases and the J gene end by 3 bases; junction bases not matched to a gene: 7. This CDR3 contains 14 residues. The CDR3 region is CASRPAGGVYEQYF. The CDR3 nucleotides read TGTGCCAGCAGGCCCGCGGGGGGAGTCTACGAGCAGTACTTC.

V gene TRBV10-1 combines with J gene TRBJ2-7; 7 bases are a match to TRBD1. V shed 2 bases and J 2 bases; nucleotides not matched to a gene: 6. The CDR3 is made up of 15 amino acids. Germline loops: CDR1 WNHNN, CDR2 SYGVQD (reference sequence). The CDR3, as DNA: TGCGCCAGCAGTGAGGGACAGGTAGGGGCCTACGAGCAGTACTTC. This codes for CASSEGQVGAYEQYF.

The chain has TRBV4-2 and TRBJ1-6; D is unclear. Trimming pared 7 bases from V and 7 bases from J, leaving 14 bases between. The CDR3 extends over 14 amino acids. Germline CDR1 is LGHNA and CDR2 is YNFKEQ. CDR3 DNA: TGTGCCAGCACCCAGTTTACAGACAATTCACCCCTCCACTTT. Amino acid sequence: CASTQFTDNSPLHF.

The chain couples TRBV24-1 to TRBJ1-4; no clear D gene. The CDR3 is 15 amino acids. CDR1 KGHDR and CDR2 SFDVKD come from the germline V gene. V gave up 2 bases and J gave up 0 bases, with 6 bases separating them. The CDR3 region has the DNA TGTGCCACCAGTGATTCGGTTTCAACTAATGAAAAACTGTTTTTT. Translated: CATSDSVSTNEKLFF.

The chain combines TRBV5-1 with TRBJ1-1, with a possible D match to TRBD1 (6 bases). Trimming left V 3 bases short and J 0 bases short, with 9 bases between. In germline, CDR1 is SGHRS, CDR2 YFSETQ. The CDR3 has 14 amino acids. The CDR3 loop reads CASSWGHLNTEAFF. DNA for the CDR3: TGCGCCAGCAGCTGGGGACATTTGAACACTGAAGCTTTCTTT.

This CDR3 reads CASSNTGGLAEAFF. The DNA of the CDR3 is TGTGCCAGTAGTAACACAGGGGGACTGGCTGAAGCTTTCTTT. The V and J genes are TRBV19 and TRBJ1-1; 8 bases agree with TRBD1. Trimming at V came to 4 bases and at J to 6 bases, leaving 7 bases not matched to a gene. This CDR3 region has 14 residues. CDR1 and CDR2 (germline): LNHDA, SQIVND (reference sequence).

The chain has TRBV7-9 and TRBJ1-4; TRBD1 is a possible D gene (6 bases). Germline CDR1 reads SEHNR; CDR2 reads FQNEAQ (reference sequence). The CDR3 runs to 12 residues. Between the trimmed V and J ends, which lost 5 bases and 8 bases, there was a span of 9 bases. CDR3 coding DNA: TGTGCCAGCAGCGCCCAGGGGGAAAAACTGTTTTTT. This gives the protein CASSAQGEKLFF.

The chain has TRBV30 and TRBJ2-2, with D maybe TRBD2 (6 bases). The CDR3 totals 15 residues. The germline V and J ends were trimmed by 4 bases and 8 bases, with 20 bases remaining between them. Germline CDR1 GTSNPN, CDR2 SVGIG (reference sequence). CDR3 DNA: TGTGCCTGGACTGGGGGGAAGGGCTGGTGGGGGGAGCTGTTTTTT. Its translation is CAWTGGKGWWGELFF.

The V call is TRBV10-3, the J call TRBJ2-7; D might be TRBD2 (5 bases). Germline loops: CDR1 ENHRY, CDR2 SYGVKD. Trimming pared 6 bases from V and 3 bases from J, leaving 9 bases between. The CDR3 contains 12 residues. CDR3 in DNA: TGTGCCATCAGCCCAACTAGCTACGAGCAGTACTTC. This sequence encodes CAISPTSYEQYF.

The chain links TRBV21-1 to TRBJ2-7; whether TRBD2, the table's D call, matches the DNA was not checked. TRBV21-1 is deemed a pseudogene. The CDR3 has 13 residues. The CDR3 bases are TGTGCCAGCAGCACGGGAAGAACCTACGAGCAGTACTTC. Translation gives CASSTGRTYEQYF.

This clone was seen many times. CDR3 protein: CASSQYESGDGYTF. The CDR3 coding sequence is TGCGCCAGCAGCCAATATGAATCAGGGGATGGCTACACCTTC. This rearrangement joins TRBV5-1 to TRBJ1-2, with D possibly being TRBD1 (6 bases). Germline V gives CDR1 SGHRS, CDR2 YFSETQ. The CDR3 loop spans 14 amino acids. V dropped 4 bases and J dropped 6 bases, with 16 bases sitting between them.

The V call is TRBV6-5, the J call TRBJ2-1; 8 nucleotides match TRBD2. CDR1 MNHEY and CDR2 SVGAGI come from the germline V gene. Trimming took 8 bases from V and 7 from J; bases not matched to a gene: 10. The CDR3 sequence is 14 residues long. This chain's CDR3 is CASSGGEGRNEQFF. The CDR3 region has the DNA TGTGCCAGCTCCGGGGGGGAGGGGCGTAATGAGCAGTTCTTC.

The rearrangement uses TRBV30 and TRBJ1-2; 12 bases fit TRBD1. V lost 2 bases, J lost 7 bases, and 11 bases stayed unmatched. The CDR3 is 16 amino acids. Germline CDR1 is GTSNPN and CDR2 is SVGIG (reference sequence). The CDR3 DNA is TGTGCCTGGAGTCCAGGGGGACAGGGGGCGTATACTGGCTACACCTTC. Its protein product is CAWSPGGQGAYTGYTF.

This rearrangement joins TRBV7-6 to TRBJ1-5; TRBD1 might be the D (5 bases). CDR1 SGHVS and CDR2 FNYEAQ come from the germline V gene. CDR3 size: 15 residues. V was pared by 4 bases and J by 5 bases, with 15 bases between. The CDR3 bases are TGTGCCAGCAGCTCAGAATGGGGCCCAGATCAGCCCCAGCATTTT. Amino acids: CASSSEWGPDQPQHF.

This clone was recorded only once. The gene calls are TRBV29-1 and TRBJ2-7; weak D call: TRBD1 (5 bases). CDR1 and CDR2 from the germline V gene are SQVTM and ANQGSEA. This CDR3 has 11 residues. V dropped 5 bases and J dropped 4 bases, with 9 bases sitting between them. The CDR3 loop reads CSVLQGYEQYF. The CDR3 DNA reads TGCAGCGTTCTTCAGGGATACGAGCAGTACTTC.

This clone was recorded many times. The rearrangement uses TRBV2 and TRBJ2-7; D call uncertain. The germline V gene has CDR1 SNHLY and CDR2 FYNNEI. The V gene lost 8 bases and the J gene lost 0 bases, with 14 bases spanning the gap. The CDR3 loop spans 14 amino acids. The CDR3 DNA reads TGTGCCAGCGTCCTCTCCGTGGCCTCCTACGAGCAGTACTTC. Protein product: CASVLSVASYEQYF.

This chain joins TRBV6-5 and TRBJ2-7, with 8 positions matching TRBD1. Trimming removed 7 bases from V and 2 bases from J; junction bases left unmatched: 7. The CDR3 contains 14 residues. CDR1 and CDR2 (germline): MNHEY, SVGAGI. As DNA, the CDR3 is TGTGCCAGCAAAGACGGACAGGGTACCTACGAGCAGTACTTC. Residues: CASKDGQGTYEQYF.

The chain couples TRBV7-6 to TRBJ1-2; 9 bases fit TRBD1. Germline V lookup: CDR1 SGHVS, CDR2 FNYEAQ. The CDR3 covers 15 residues. Germline trimming cut 3 bases from V and 5 bases from J; bases unmatched to any gene: 7. CDR3 DNA: TGTGCCAGCAGCTTGGGGACAGGGAGAGGTTATGGCTACACCTTC. Amino acids: CASSLGTGRGYGYTF.

The chain links TRBV5-1 to TRBJ2-3; D remains unclear. This CDR3 spans 15 amino acids. Trimming left V 3 bases short and J 0 bases short, with 11 bases between. Germline V gives CDR1 SGHRS, CDR2 YFSETQ. The CDR3 spells CASSYSSSSTDTQYF. The CDR3 DNA is TGCGCCAGCAGCTACTCTAGTTCTAGCACAGATACGCAGTATTTT.

This chain connects TRBV2 to TRBJ1-5, with D possibly TRBD1 on 6 matching bases. V dropped 3 bases and J dropped 0 bases, with 12 bases sitting between them. Germline lookup yields CDR1 SNHLY and CDR2 FYNNEI. CDR3 length: 16 amino acids. The CDR3 loop reads CASSDATGYSNQPQHF. In DNA form, the CDR3 reads TGTGCCAGCAGTGATGCGACAGGCTATAGCAATCAGCCCCAGCATTTT.

The rearrangement uses TRBV5-4 and TRBJ2-1; 7 bases line up with TRBD2. The CDR3 totals 17 residues. The J segment lost 9 bases and the V segment lost 6 bases, leaving 21 bases of the junction unmatched. From germline, CDR1 is SGHNT and CDR2 YYREEE (reference sequence). CDR3 nucleotide sequence: TGTGCCAGCACCCTTAGGGCTCTAGCGGTTAATCTCCCTGAGCAGTTCTTC. Residues: CASTLRALAVNLPEQFF.

V is TRBV9 and J is TRBJ1-2, with D possibly matching TRBD1 (5 bases). Germline assignment: CDR1 SGDLS and CDR2 YYNGEE. The germline V and J ends were trimmed by 4 bases and 6 bases, with 10 bases remaining between them. The CDR3 extends over 12 amino acids. The CDR3 sequence is CASSLSGHGYTF. In nucleotides, the CDR3 is TGTGCCAGCAGCCTCTCAGGGCATGGCTACACCTTC. The complete variable domain, with remaining parts taken from reference TRBV9 and TRBJ1-2, reads DSGVTQTPKHLITATGQRVTLRCSPRSGDLSVYWYQQSLDQGLQFLIQYYNGEERAKGNILERFSAQQFPDLHSELNLSSLELGDSALYFCASSLSGHGYTFGSGTRLTVV.

This clone was seen only a few times. CDR3 coding DNA: TGCAGCGTGCTGACCGGGACAGCCCACTACGAGCAGTACTTC. Protein sequence: CSVLTGTAHYEQYF. The chain carries TRBV29-1 and TRBJ2-7; TRBD1 matches at 7 bases. The CDR3 totals 14 residues. Germline V gene sequence: CDR1 SQVTM, CDR2 ANQGSEA. V shed 6 bases, J shed 3 bases, and the junction held 11 bases outside the gene matches.